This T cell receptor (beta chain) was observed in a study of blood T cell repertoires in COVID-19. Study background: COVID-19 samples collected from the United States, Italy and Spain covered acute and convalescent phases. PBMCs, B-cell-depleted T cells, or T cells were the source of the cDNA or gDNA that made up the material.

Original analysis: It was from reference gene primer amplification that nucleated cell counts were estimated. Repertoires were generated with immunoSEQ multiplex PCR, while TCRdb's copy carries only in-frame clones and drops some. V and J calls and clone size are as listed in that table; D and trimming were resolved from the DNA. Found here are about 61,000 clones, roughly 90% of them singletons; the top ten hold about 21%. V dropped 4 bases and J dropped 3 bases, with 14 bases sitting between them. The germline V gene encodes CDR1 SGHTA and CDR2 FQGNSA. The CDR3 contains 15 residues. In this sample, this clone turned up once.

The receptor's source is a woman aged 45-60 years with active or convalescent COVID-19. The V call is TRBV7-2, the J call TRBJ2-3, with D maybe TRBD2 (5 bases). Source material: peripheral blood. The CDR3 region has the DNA TGTGCCAGCAGCTCGCGGGTTCTAGGGACAGATACGCAGTATTTT. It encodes CASSSRVLGTDTQYF. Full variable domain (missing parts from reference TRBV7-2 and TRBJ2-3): GAGVSQSPSNKVTEKGKDVELRCDPISGHTALYWYRQSLGQGLEFLIYFQGNSAPDKSGLPSDRFSAERTGGSVSTLTIQRTQQEDSAVYLCASSSRVLGTDTQYFGPGTRLTVL.